This TCR beta chain was identified during a study of T cell repertoires in cytomegalovirus infection. Overall study context: In public TCR beta signatures, there were indications of both CMV infection and matching HLA type. Study findings and constraints: Carriage of CMV together with the relevant HLA was identifiable through cumulative public TCR beta family frequency. The response measured ex vivo was dominated by TCR beta clonotypes (HLA-C-restricted and CMV-specific).

CDR1 and CDR2 from the germline V gene are SGHRS and YFSETQ. Between the trimmed V and J ends, which lost 4 bases and 0 bases, there was a span of 8 bases. This CDR3 is built from 15 residues. TCRdb redid the calling of the reads with MiXCR, one entry per CDR3 protein. The data show approximately 500,000 distinct CDR3 sequences, more than 25% seen once. With respect to this clonotype: Its antigen remains unidentified.

This clonotype was sampled from a human donor in good health (CMV status not recorded). Some clones in this sample may be carry-over from other donors' samples. The genes are TRBV5-1 and TRBJ1-6; no clear D. Sequenced: PBMCs. The CDR3 coding sequence is TGCGCCAGCAGCGAGACGGGCTCCTATAATTCACCCCTCCACTTT. This gives the protein CASSETGSYNSPLHF.